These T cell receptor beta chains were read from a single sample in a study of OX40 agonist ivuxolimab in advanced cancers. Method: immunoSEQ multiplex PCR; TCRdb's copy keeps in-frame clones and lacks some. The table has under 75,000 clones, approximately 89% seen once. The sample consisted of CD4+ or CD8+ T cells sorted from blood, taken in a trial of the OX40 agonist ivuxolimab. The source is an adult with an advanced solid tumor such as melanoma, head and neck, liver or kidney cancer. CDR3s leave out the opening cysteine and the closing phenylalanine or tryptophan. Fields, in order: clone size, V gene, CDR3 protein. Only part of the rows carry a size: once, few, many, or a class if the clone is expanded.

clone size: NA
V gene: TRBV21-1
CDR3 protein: ASSQNNGHGFGAYNSPLH

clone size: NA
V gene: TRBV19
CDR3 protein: ASSKRMENTEAF

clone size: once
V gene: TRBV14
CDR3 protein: ASSLWAGTGDTEAF

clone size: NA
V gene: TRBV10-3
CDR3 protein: AISESLDNEQF

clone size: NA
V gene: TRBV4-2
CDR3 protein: ASSKGLLYEQY

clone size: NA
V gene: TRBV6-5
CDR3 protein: ASSTRQGHGYT

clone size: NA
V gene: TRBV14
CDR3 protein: ASGKVGELF

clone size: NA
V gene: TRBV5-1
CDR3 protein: ASSLVRMNTEAF

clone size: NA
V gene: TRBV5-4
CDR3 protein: ASSLDRAREQY

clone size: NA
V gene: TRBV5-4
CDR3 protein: ASSSGARDGYT

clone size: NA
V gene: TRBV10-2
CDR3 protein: ASSGLNEQY

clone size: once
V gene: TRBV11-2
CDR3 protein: ASRSLRAGTHYEQY

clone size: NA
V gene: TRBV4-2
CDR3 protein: ASSQGTSGLSYEQY

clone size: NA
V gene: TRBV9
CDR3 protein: ASSVQPGSNTEAF

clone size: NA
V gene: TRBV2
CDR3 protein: ASRGRTGNTEAF

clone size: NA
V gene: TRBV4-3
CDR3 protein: ASSQEVLRGAKETQY

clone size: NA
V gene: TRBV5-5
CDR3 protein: ASSQTENEQF

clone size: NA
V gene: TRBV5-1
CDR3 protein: ASSLDNPGGTKQY

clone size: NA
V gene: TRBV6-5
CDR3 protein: ASSLRQGYEQY

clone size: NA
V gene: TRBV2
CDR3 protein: ASSDSLNYGYT

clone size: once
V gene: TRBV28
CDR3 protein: ASSLGGQGSEKLF

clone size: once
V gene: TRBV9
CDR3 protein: ASSVEGAGLYEQY

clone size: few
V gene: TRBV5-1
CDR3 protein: ASSLSSGQLEKLF

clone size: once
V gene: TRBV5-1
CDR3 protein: ASKVGGTYSTYEQY

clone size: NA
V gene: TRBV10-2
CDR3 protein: ASSEQGGNEQF

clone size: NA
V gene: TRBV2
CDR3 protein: ASSPTGFYGYT

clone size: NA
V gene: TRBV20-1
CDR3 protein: SAQEEEEQF

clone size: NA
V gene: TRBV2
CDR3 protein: ATTEGTYEQY

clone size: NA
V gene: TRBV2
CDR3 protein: ASRSDGSYNQPQH

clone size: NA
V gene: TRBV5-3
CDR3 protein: ARSEPGQGLPKNIQY

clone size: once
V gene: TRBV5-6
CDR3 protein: ASFRRESYEQY

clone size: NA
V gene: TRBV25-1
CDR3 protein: ASSELRGHTDTQY

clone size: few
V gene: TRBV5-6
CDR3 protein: ASSTFGATYEQY

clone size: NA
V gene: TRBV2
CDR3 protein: ASKALTGDQPQH

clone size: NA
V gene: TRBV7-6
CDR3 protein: ASSLGGQGAYEQY

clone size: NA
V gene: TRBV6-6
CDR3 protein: ASSRGSSYNEQF

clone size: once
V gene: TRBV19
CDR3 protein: ASSILGRETQY

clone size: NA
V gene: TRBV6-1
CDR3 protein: ASSQADTQY

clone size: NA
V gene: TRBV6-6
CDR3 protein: ASSPWSSYNSPLH

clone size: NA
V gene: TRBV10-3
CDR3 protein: AISLTSGGAKNEQF

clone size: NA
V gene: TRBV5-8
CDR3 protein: ASSGGASPADQPQH

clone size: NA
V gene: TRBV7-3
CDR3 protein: ASSLGRQLSGANVLT

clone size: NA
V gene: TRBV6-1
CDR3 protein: ASSEGLNNQPQH

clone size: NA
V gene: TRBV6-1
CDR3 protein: ASSEKDRRFSGNTIY

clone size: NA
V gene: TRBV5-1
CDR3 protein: ASSLTADAGPYEQY

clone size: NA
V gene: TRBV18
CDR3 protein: ASSPRTEDGYT

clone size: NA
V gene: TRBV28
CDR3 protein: ASSSPGKTTEAF

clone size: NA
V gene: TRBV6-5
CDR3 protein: ASSPTGGSAYEQY

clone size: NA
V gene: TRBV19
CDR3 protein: ASSRGGTTYNEQF

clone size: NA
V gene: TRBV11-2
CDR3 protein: ASSLDRIGVASGGLYEQY